This is a list of T cell receptor beta chains from one sample in a study of T cell repertoires in cytomegalovirus infection. TCRdb reanalysed the reads using MiXCR and keeps one entry per CDR3 protein. The table includes roughly 640,000 distinct CDR3 sequences, about 24% detected once. The sequenced sample consisted of CD8+ T cells from PBMCs. These TCRs come from a human donor in good health (CMV status not recorded). Some clones in this sample may be carry-over from other donors' samples. The CDR3 runs from the conserved cysteine through the conserved F or W. The D gene is left open where the match is weak. Only part of the rows carry a size: once, few, many, or a class if the clone is expanded.

DNA | CDR3 | J | V | D | size
TGTGCCAGTAGTCGGCCCAGACAGGGGGCAGGCGATGAGCAGTTCTTC | CASSRPRQGAGDEQFF | TRBJ2-1 | TRBV19 | TRBD1 | few
TGTGCCAGCAGCCCCGACAGCATGAACACTGAAGCTTTCTTT | CASSPDSMNTEAFF | TRBJ1-1 | TRBV7-9 | . | many
TGCAGTGCCAGAGGCCAGGTGTCGTACCAAGAGACCCAGTACTTC | CSARGQVSYQETQYF | TRBJ2-5 | TRBV20-1 | . | few
TGCGCCAGCAGCCCACAAAGGGTATGGGGCCAAGAGACCCAGTACTTC | CASSPQRVWGQETQYF | TRBJ2-5 | TRBV4-1 | . | .
TGTGCCAGCAGTTTCGGGACTAGCGGGGGGGCCGATCCCTACAATGAGCAGTTCTTC | CASSFGTSGGADPYNEQFF | TRBJ2-1 | TRBV6-5 | TRBD2 | few
TGTGCCAGCAGGTCTCCCACAGGGGGCGCCTACAATGAGCAGTTCTTC | CASRSPTGGAYNEQFF | TRBJ2-1 | TRBV7-9 | TRBD1 | many
TGTGCCAGCAGTGAGATTGGGGGACAGGGGGCTTCTGAAGCTTTCTTT | CASSEIGGQGASEAFF | TRBJ1-1 | TRBV2 | TRBD1 | .
TGTGCCAGCAGCCCGGAGAACCCGTCTTACGAGCAGTACTTC | CASSPENPSYEQYF | TRBJ2-7 | TRBV5-4 | . | many
TGTGCCAGCAGCCAAGAATCCCAGGGGTTCACTGAAGCTTTCTTT | CASSQESQGFTEAFF | TRBJ1-1 | TRBV4-2 | . | .
TGTGCCATCAGAGGCGGGGACTCCTACGAGCAGTACTTC | CAIRGGDSYEQYF | TRBJ2-7 | TRBV10-3 | . | few
TGTGCCAGCAGTTACATGGACAGGGACAATGAGCAGTTCTTC | CASSYMDRDNEQFF | TRBJ2-1 | TRBV6-2/TRBV6-3 | TRBD1 | .
TGTGCCAGCAGCTTGGACCGGGATCCTTCGAACACCGGGGAGCTGTTTTTT | CASSLDRDPSNTGELFF | TRBJ2-2 | TRBV7-6 | . | many
TGTGCCAGCAGTTTATGGGGTGGAGAGACCCAGTACTTC | CASSLWGGETQYF | TRBJ2-5 | TRBV28 | . | many
TGCAGCGGAACAACAGGGGACACCGGGGAGCTGTTTTTT | CSGTTGDTGELFF | TRBJ2-2 | TRBV29-1 | TRBD1 | .
TGCGCCAGCAGCGACACTACAGGGGGCTCCTATAATTCACCCCTCCACTTT | CASSDTTGGSYNSPLHF | TRBJ1-6 | TRBV5-1 | TRBD1 | .
TGTGCCAGCAGTACTGGGACAGCTAGCACAGATACGCAGTATTTT | CASSTGTASTDTQYF | TRBJ2-3 | TRBV12-3/TRBV12-4 | TRBD1 | many
TGTGCCAGCAATCTTCAGGGGAGGCCTATCGGCTACACCTTC | CASNLQGRPIGYTF | TRBJ1-2 | TRBV28 | . | many
TGCGCCAGCAGCCAAGGGTGGACAGGGGCCTGGGACTACCGTACGCAGTATTTT | CASSQGWTGAWDYRTQYF | TRBJ2-3 | TRBV4-1 | TRBD1 | .
TGTGCCAGCAGTCTTGACAGGGGTGGCAATCAGCCCCAGCATTTT | CASSLDRGGNQPQHF | TRBJ1-5 | TRBV28 | TRBD1 | few
TGTGCCAGCAGCTTAGCGCGTCGCGAGCCCCAGCATTTT | CASSLARREPQHF | TRBJ1-5 | TRBV7-8 | . | many
TGCGCCAGCAGCCAAGATAGCGGGGGGGCCGAAAACATTCAGTACTTC | CASSQDSGGAENIQYF | TRBJ2-4 | TRBV4-3 | TRBD2 | few
TGTGCCACCAGTGATTTAACACCGGGCACCGGGGAGCTGTTTTTT | CATSDLTPGTGELFF | TRBJ2-2 | TRBV24-1 | . | .